Below are 10 T cell receptor beta chains sequenced from a single sample in a study of chemoradiotherapy in HPV16-positive cancers. Libraries were prepared by immunoSEQ multiplex PCR; TCRdb keeps only in-frame clonotypes and omits some of them. Of tens of thousands of clones detected, around nine tenths appear once; the ten largest clones hold 4% to 4.5%. This specimen was blood, taken from a patient who underwent chemoradiotherapy. The origin of the receptors is a human donor with HPV-associated anogenital cancer.

This rearrangement joins TRBV15 to TRBJ1-5; D is uncertain. Germline V gene data show CDR1 as LNHNV and CDR2 as YYDKDF (reference sequence). CDR3 size: 15 residues. V was cut by 0 bases and J by 4 bases, with 10 bases left in between. This CDR3 reads CATSRDLVENQPQHF. CDR3 nucleotide sequence: TGTGCCACCAGCAGAGATTTAGTGGAGAATCAGCCCCAGCATTTT.

This clone has only a few counts. The chain couples TRBV5-8 to TRBJ2-3, with 8 bases aligning to TRBD2. Germline values: CDR1 SGHTS, CDR2 YDEGEE. V shed 4 bases and J 6 bases; nucleotides not matched to a gene: 7. The CDR3 is made up of 14 amino acids. CDR3 in amino acids: CASSVPSGGDTQYF. The CDR3 coding sequence is TGTGCCAGCAGCGTCCCCTCGGGAGGGGATACGCAGTATTTT.

This chain joins TRBV7-8 and TRBJ2-7, with 8 bases lining up with TRBD1. The germline V gene encodes CDR1 SGHVS and CDR2 FQNEAQ. J was trimmed by 5 bases and V by 4 bases; bases with no gene match: 13. The CDR3 contains 16 residues. The CDR3 sequence is CASSSPGQGAEHEQYF. The CDR3 bases are TGTGCCAGCAGCTCGCCCGGGCAGGGGGCGGAGCACGAGCAGTACTTC.

The chain has TRBV7-9 and TRBJ1-6, with D tentatively TRBD1 (5 bases). CDR1 and CDR2 from the germline V gene are SEHNR and FQNEAQ (reference sequence). There are 15 residues in the CDR3. The V end was cut by 5 bases, the J end by 7 bases, with 15 bases between. The CDR3 protein is CASSSPGTPNSPLHF. Written as DNA, the CDR3 is TGTGCCAGCAGCAGCCCCGGGACTCCAAATTCACCCCTCCACTTT.

The V and J genes are TRBV7-9 and TRBJ2-7; D gene ambiguous. V shed 2 bases and J shed 6 bases, with 11 bases lying between them. The CDR3 runs to 13 residues. The germline gives CDR1 SEHNR, CDR2 FQNEAQ (reference sequence). CDR3 protein: CASSLSSRSEQYF. Written as DNA, the CDR3 is TGTGCCAGCAGCTTATCCTCCAGGTCCGAGCAGTACTTC.

The chain combines TRBV13 with TRBJ1-1; maybe TRBD1 (6 bases). This CDR3 region has 15 residues. V was trimmed by 5 bases and J by 2 bases, leaving 15 bases between them. Germline CDR1 PRHDT, CDR2 FYEKMQ (reference sequence). The CDR3 reads CASSEATGLNTEAFF. For the CDR3, the DNA is TGTGCCAGCAGCGAAGCCACAGGGCTTAACACTGAAGCTTTCTTT.

CDR3 amino acids: CASSLTGRNTEAFF. The CDR3 DNA follows: TGTGCCAGCAGCTTGACAGGGAGAAACACTGAAGCTTTCTTT. The chain links TRBV7-8 to TRBJ1-1; 7 nucleotides agree with TRBD1. V shed 3 bases and J 2 bases; nucleotides not matched to a gene: 3. The V gene's germline CDR1 is SGHVS and CDR2 FQNEAQ. The CDR3 consists of 14 residues.

This rearrangement joins TRBV7-9 to TRBJ1-2, with TRBD1 matching 7 bases. CDR3 size: 15 residues. Germline-derived CDR1 and CDR2 are SEHNR and FQNEAQ (reference sequence). V trimming: 5 bases; J trimming: 5 bases; junction bases outside the gene matches: 11. In nucleotides, the CDR3 is TGTGCCAGCAGCCCCGGGACAGCCTGGTTGTATGGCTACACCTTC. It codes for CASSPGTAWLYGYTF.

The rearrangement uses TRBV27 and TRBJ1-2; D is undetermined. V dropped 2 bases and J dropped 3 bases, with 13 bases sitting between them. The CDR3 extends over 15 amino acids. CDR1 MNHEY and CDR2 SMNVEV come from the germline V gene (reference sequence). Written as DNA, the CDR3 is TGTGCCAGCAGTTTAAGGGCCGCCGGAGACTATGGCTACACCTTC. It is translated as CASSLRAAGDYGYTF.

This chain uses TRBV6-1 with TRBJ1-3, with TRBD1 matching over 7 bases. V was pared by 4 bases and J by 1 base, with 4 bases of the junction left unmatched. There are 15 residues in the CDR3. Germline V CDR1 and CDR2: MNHNS, SASEGT. The CDR3 region has the DNA TGTGCCAGCAGTGGACAGGGTGGTTCTGGAAACACCATATATTTT. Encoded protein: CASSGQGGSGNTIYF.